The 25 T cell receptor beta chains listed next were all sequenced from one sample in a study of metastatic and nonmetastatic thyroid tumors (dated by TCRdb to 2019 to 2021). Before undergoing thyroid surgery, none of the patients had been given any kind of treatment. The library was produced with PCR. The sample was run on an Illumina HiSeq 4000. TCRdb cleaned the public reads at Q25 with fastp, built clones with MiXCR and kept in-frame beta chains. The sample table shows about 16,000 clones, and around 30% are seen once. The biggest ten clones account for roughly 16% of the sample. Sample: tumor tissue. The receptors were sampled from a female donor with papillary thyroid cancer or a benign thyroid nodule (not recorded which). Some clones in this sample may be carry-over from other donors' samples.

This chain joins TRBV5-6 and TRBJ2-7; D is uncertain. CDR3 size: 14 residues. Trimming cost V 1 base and J 9 bases, with 17 bases left between them. Germline V gives CDR1 SGHDT, CDR2 YYEEEE. CDR3 nucleotides: TGTGCCAGCAGCTTGTCCGACCGCTCGAGTGGGCAGTACTTC. This sequence encodes CASSLSDRSSGQYF.

On this clone itself: Given a much more abundant clone one base away, this may be a read error. The chain uses TRBV10-3 and TRBJ1-4; D is possibly TRBD1 (6 bases). CDR1 and CDR2 from the germline V gene are ENHRY and SYGVKD. The CDR3 has 15 amino acids. The DNA of the CDR3 is TGTGTCATCAGTGAAAGACAGGCAACTAATGAAAAACTGTTTTTT. Protein: CVISERQATNEKLFF.

The CDR3 nucleotides read TGTGCCAGCAGTTTATTGGCCAGAGTCAATGAGCAGTTCTTC. Translated, it gives CASSLLARVNEQFF. V usage is TRBV28 and J usage is TRBJ2-1; D unclear. Germline CDR1 is MDHEN and CDR2 is SYDVKM. The length of the CDR3 is 14 residues. V lost 1 base to trimming and J lost 6 bases, with 10 bases between them.

This clone was counted many times. This chain joins TRBV20-1 and TRBJ2-2, with 9 nucleotides matching TRBD1. The CDR3 is 15 amino acids. With V trimmed by 6 bases and J by 4 bases, 9 bases remained unmatched. The germline V gene encodes CDR1 DFQATT and CDR2 SNEGSKA (reference sequence). The CDR3 sequence is CSAGGQGQGTGELFF. CDR3 bases: TGCAGTGCCGGAGGACAGGGGCAGGGCACCGGGGAGCTGTTTTTT.

By share, this clone ranks as medium-sized. J is TRBJ2-7 and V is TRBV12-3 or TRBV12-4; D call uncertain. The germline V and J ends were trimmed by 3 bases and 5 bases, with 8 bases remaining between them. This CDR3 region has 12 residues. The CDR3 DNA is TGTGCCAGCAGTTTCCGGCCCAACGAGCAGTACTTC. Its protein is CASSFRPNEQYF.

The sample holds many counts of this clone. Relative to the germline gene, one junction end is altered; a read error may explain this. This CDR3 is also generated by other DNA sequences in the sample. The chain's CDR3 is CASSLQQGGEQYF. Written as DNA, the CDR3 is TGCGCCAGCAGCTTACAACAGGGTGGCGAGCAGTACTTC. The chain joins TRBV5-4 to TRBJ2-7; maybe TRBD1 (6 bases). Germline-derived CDR1 and CDR2 are SGHNT and YYREEE (reference sequence). This CDR3 has 13 amino acids.

This clone was counted ten times or more. V gene TRBV20-1 combines with J gene TRBJ2-7, with 9 bases fitting TRBD1. This CDR3 contains 13 residues. The germline gives CDR1 DFQATT, CDR2 SNEGSKA (reference sequence). Trimming took 3 bases from V and 5 from J; bases not matched to a gene: 5. CDR3 region: CSASGDRVNEQYF. The CDR3, as DNA: TGCAGTGCTAGTGGGGACAGGGTTAACGAGCAGTACTTC.

V and J are TRBV30 and TRBJ2-7, with 10 bases fitting TRBD1. Trimming removed 2 bases from V and 6 bases from J; junction bases left unmatched: 19. Germline V CDR1 and CDR2: GTSNPN, SVGIG (reference sequence). The CDR3 sequence is 18 residues long. CDR3 nucleotide sequence: TGTGCCTGGAGTCGGGCACTTAGTCCGGGACAGGGGAGTCGCGAGCAGTACTTC. The encoded protein is CAWSRALSPGQGSREQYF.

This clone was observed at least ten times. The chain couples TRBV28 to TRBJ2-5; D gene ambiguous. Per germline, CDR1 MDHEN and CDR2 SYDVKM. Trimming removed 3 bases at V and 0 bases at J, with 8 bases between. The CDR3 runs to 14 residues. DNA for the CDR3: TGTGCCAGCAGTTTGCGAGTTGACCAAGAGACCCAGTACTTC. Protein sequence: CASSLRVDQETQYF.

This clone was detected many times. The J gene is TRBJ2-6, the V gene TRBV28; D tentatively fits TRBD1 or TRBD2 (5 bases each). V gave up 8 bases and J gave up 0 bases, with 14 bases separating them. CDR1 MDHEN and CDR2 SYDVKM come from the germline V gene. This CDR3 has 16 residues. The CDR3, as DNA: TGTGCCAGCGCGGGCAGGGATACCTCTGGGGCCAACGTCCTGACTTTC. Protein sequence: CASAGRDTSGANVLTF. The variable domain in full, with the rest retrieved from reference TRBV28 and TRBJ2-6, is DVKVTQSSRYLVKRTGEKVFLECVQDMDHENMFWYRQDPGLGLRLIYFSYDVKMKEKGDIPEGYSVSREKKERFSLILESASTNQTSMYLCASAGRDTSGANVLTFGAGSRLTVL.

The chain combines TRBV24-1 with TRBJ2-6, with 8 bases fitting TRBD1. With V trimmed by 9 bases and J by 2 bases, 8 bases remained unmatched. Germline V gene sequence: CDR1 KGHDR, CDR2 SFDVKD. The CDR3 is 16 amino acids. This CDR3 is CATGRTGSAGANVLTF. The CDR3 DNA is TGTGCCACCGGGAGGACAGGGAGCGCTGGGGCCAACGTCCTGACTTTC.

With respect to this clone: The conserved final phenylalanine or tryptophan is absent from the CDR3, which likely points to a read error. The DNA is left out, because the CDR3 cannot be placed on it with certainty; the CDR3 is given as TCRdb lists it. This chain uses TRBV28 with TRBJ2-1. With termini counted, the CDR3 has 15 amino acids. Germline V gives CDR1 MDHEN, CDR2 SYDVKM. The CDR3 sequence is CASSLNGISYNEQLL.

V usage is TRBV5-1 and J usage is TRBJ1-2, with TRBD1 matching 7 bases. Losses at the gene ends were 5 bases for V and 3 bases for J; bases not matched to a gene: 16. Per the germline V gene, CDR1 is SGHRS and CDR2 is YFSETQ. CDR3 length equals 17 residues. The CDR3 sequence: CASRGWKVRGTDYGYTF. CDR3 nucleotides: TGCGCCAGCAGAGGGTGGAAGGTCCGAGGGACAGACTATGGCTACACCTTC.

This clone showed up just once. The gene calls are TRBV7-8 and TRBJ1-5; 10 nucleotides line up with TRBD1. The germline gives CDR1 SGHVS, CDR2 FQNEAQ. This CDR3 has 15 residues. V gave up 5 bases and J gave up 3 bases; unmatched junction bases: 4. The CDR3 reads CASSPTGGINQPQHF. In nucleotides, the CDR3 is TGTGCCAGCAGCCCGACAGGGGGCATCAATCAGCCCCAGCATTTT.

This clone was detected a few times. The gene calls are TRBV28 and TRBJ2-2; D possibly corresponds to TRBD2 (5 bases). The V end lost 3 bases, the J end lost 1 base, and 15 bases lay between the germline ends. The CDR3 runs 17 residues. Germline assignment: CDR1 MDHEN and CDR2 SYDVKM. CDR3 coding DNA: TGTGCCAGCAGTTTTCCCCTACTAGGGCTGAACACCGGGGAGCTGTTTTTT. Encoded protein: CASSFPLLGLNTGELFF.

The chain is built from TRBV6-1 and TRBJ1-2; D not certain. V was pared by 2 bases and J by 8 bases, with 18 bases between. From germline, CDR1 is MNHNS and CDR2 SASEGT. CDR3 size: 15 residues. This CDR3 is CASSEYVDGIVGYTF. CDR3 sequence (DNA): TGTGCCAGCAGTGAATATGTCGACGGAATTGTCGGCTACACCTTC.

This clone was observed at least ten times. V and J are TRBV14 and TRBJ1-1; unclear D gene. Germline V gene data show CDR1 as SGHDN and CDR2 as FVKESK. CDR3 length: 15 amino acids. Trimming removed 0 bases from V and 4 bases from J, with 12 bases in between. The CDR3 loop is CASSQDLAGITEAFF. The CDR3 region has the DNA TGTGCCAGCAGCCAAGATCTGGCAGGCATCACTGAAGCTTTCTTT. Based on the CDR3 plus reference TRBV14 and TRBJ1-1, the full variable domain is EAGVTQFPSHSVIEKGQTVTLRCDPISGHDNLYWYRRVMGKEIKFLLHFVKESKQDESGMPNNRFLAERTGGTYSTLKVQPAELEDSGVYFCASSQDLAGITEAFFGQGTRLTVV.

The V call is TRBV28, the J call TRBJ2-2; 7 bases are a match to TRBD1. CDR3 size: 15 residues. The V and J ends lost 8 bases and 4 bases, in that order; junction bases with no gene match: 10. The germline V gene has CDR1 MDHEN and CDR2 SYDVKM. CDR3 coding DNA: TGTGCCAGCGGAAGCGGACAGGCCTTCACCGGGGAGCTGTTTTTT. It translates to CASGSGQAFTGELFF.

This clone was seen a few times. V and J are TRBV4-1 and TRBJ1-5, with D unresolved. This CDR3 has 14 residues. The germline V gene encodes CDR1 MGHRA and CDR2 YSYEKL. The V end was cut by 0 bases, the J end by 2 bases, with 5 bases between. CDR3 sequence reads: CASSQDERNQPQHF. The DNA of the CDR3 is TGCGCCAGCAGCCAAGATGAGCGCAATCAGCCCCAGCATTTT.

This rearrangement joins TRBV20-1 to TRBJ1-2; TRBD1 matches 9 bases. The germline V gene has CDR1 DFQATT and CDR2 SNEGSKA (reference sequence). CDR3 length equals 15 residues. The V gene end was trimmed by 4 bases and the J gene end by 3 bases; junction bases not matched to a gene: 9. The CDR3 loop is CSANPGQGLDYGYTF. CDR3 sequence (DNA): TGCAGTGCTAACCCGGGACAGGGTTTGGACTATGGCTACACCTTC.

This clone was detected ten times or more. The genes are TRBV9 and TRBJ2-1, with unresolved D. CDR1 is SGDLS and CDR2 is YYNGEE in the germline V gene. The CDR3 totals 15 residues. Trimming cost V 0 bases and J 8 bases, with 15 bases left between them. Here the CDR3 DNA reads TGTGCCAGCAGCGTAGGTCGCGGTAGACGCGATGAGCAGTTCTTC. Its protein product is CASSVGRGRRDEQFF.

This clone was recorded at least ten times. The chain uses TRBV7-9 and TRBJ2-5; 7 bases map to TRBD1. CDR3 length equals 14 residues. Germline CDR1 is SEHNR and CDR2 is FQNEAQ (reference sequence). J lost 5 bases, V lost 5 bases, and 8 bases had no gene match. The CDR3 nucleotides read TGTGCCAGCAGCAGGCGACAGGGCTGGGAGACCCAGTACTTC. Translating it yields CASSRRQGWETQYF.

The rearrangement uses TRBV28 and TRBJ2-1; 13 bases line up with TRBD2. Losses at the gene ends were 6 bases for V and 8 bases for J; bases not matched to a gene: 10. This CDR3 has 16 residues. Germline CDR1 is MDHEN and CDR2 is SYDVKM. The DNA for the CDR3 is TGTGCCAGCAGCACCGGACTAGCGGGAGTTAGTTATGAGCAGTTCTTC. Translated, it gives CASSTGLAGVSYEQFF. The full variable domain, with the rest looked up from reference TRBV28 and TRBJ2-1, is DVKVTQSSRYLVKRTGEKVFLECVQDMDHENMFWYRQDPGLGLRLIYFSYDVKMKEKGDIPEGYSVSREKKERFSLILESASTNQTSMYLCASSTGLAGVSYEQFFGPGTRLTVL.

This clone was seen a few times. The chain recombines TRBV6-1 with TRBJ2-4; the D is unclear. Germline assignment: CDR1 MNHNS and CDR2 SASEGT. V was shortened by 5 bases and J by 0 bases, with 11 bases between the two germline ends. The length of the CDR3 is 15 residues. The DNA for the CDR3 is TGTGCCAGCAGTTTCCGCAAGCTAGCCAAAAACATTCAGTACTTC. The encoded protein is CASSFRKLAKNIQYF.

This clone was counted only a few times. The CDR3 sequence: CASSPRGRGDYEQYF. CDR3 nucleotides: TGCGCCAGCAGCCCCAGGGGGCGAGGGGACTACGAGCAGTACTTC. The genes are TRBV4-1 and TRBJ2-7; 8 positions agree with TRBD1. Germline V gives CDR1 MGHRA, CDR2 YSYEKL. The CDR3 extends over 15 amino acids. V dropped 4 bases and J dropped 3; count of bases not matched to a gene: 8.